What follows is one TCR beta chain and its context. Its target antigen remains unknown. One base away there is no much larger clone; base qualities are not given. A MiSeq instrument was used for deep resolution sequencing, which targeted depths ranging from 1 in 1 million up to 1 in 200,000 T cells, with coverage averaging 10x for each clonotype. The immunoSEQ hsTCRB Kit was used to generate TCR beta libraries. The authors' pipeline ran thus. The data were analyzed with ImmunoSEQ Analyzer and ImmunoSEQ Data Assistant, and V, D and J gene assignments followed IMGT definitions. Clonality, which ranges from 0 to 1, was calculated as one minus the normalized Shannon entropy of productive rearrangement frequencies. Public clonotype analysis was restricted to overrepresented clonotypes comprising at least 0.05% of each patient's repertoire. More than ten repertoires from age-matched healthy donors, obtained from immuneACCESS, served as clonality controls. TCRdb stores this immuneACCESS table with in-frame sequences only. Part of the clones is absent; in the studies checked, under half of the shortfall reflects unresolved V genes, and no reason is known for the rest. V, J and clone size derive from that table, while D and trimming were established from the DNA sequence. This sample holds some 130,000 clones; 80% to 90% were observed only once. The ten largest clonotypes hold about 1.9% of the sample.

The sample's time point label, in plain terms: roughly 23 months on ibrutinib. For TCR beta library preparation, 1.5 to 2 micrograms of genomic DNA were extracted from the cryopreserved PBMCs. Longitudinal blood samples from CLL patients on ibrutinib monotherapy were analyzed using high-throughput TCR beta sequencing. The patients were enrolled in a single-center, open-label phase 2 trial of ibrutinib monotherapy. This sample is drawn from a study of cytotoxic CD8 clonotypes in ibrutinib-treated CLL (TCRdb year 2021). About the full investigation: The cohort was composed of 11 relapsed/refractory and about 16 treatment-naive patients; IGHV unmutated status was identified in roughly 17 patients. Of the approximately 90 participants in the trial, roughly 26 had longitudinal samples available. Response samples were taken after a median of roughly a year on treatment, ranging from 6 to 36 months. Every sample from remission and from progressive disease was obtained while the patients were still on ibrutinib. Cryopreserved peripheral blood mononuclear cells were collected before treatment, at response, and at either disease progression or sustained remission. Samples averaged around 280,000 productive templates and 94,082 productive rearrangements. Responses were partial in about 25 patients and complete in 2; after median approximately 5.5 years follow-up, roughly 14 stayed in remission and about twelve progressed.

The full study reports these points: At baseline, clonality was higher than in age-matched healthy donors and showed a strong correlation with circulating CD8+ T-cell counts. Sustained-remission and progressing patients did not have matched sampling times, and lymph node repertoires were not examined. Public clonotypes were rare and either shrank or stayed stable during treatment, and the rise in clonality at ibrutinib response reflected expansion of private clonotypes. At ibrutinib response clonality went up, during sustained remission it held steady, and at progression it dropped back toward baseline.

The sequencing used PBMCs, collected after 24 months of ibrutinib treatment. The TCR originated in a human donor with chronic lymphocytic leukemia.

The DNA reads as follows: TGTGCCAGCAGCTACTGGGACCGTCCCACTGAAGCTTTCTTT. This yields the protein CASSYWDRPTEAFF. The V gene is TRBV7-2 and the J gene is TRBJ1-1; TRBD1 is possibly the D segment (5 matching bases). The V and J ends are trimmed by 4 bases and 4 bases, leaving 13 bases between them. Looking up the germline V gene yields CDR1 SGHTA and CDR2 FQGNSA. Inclusive of the bounding cysteine and phenylalanine, the CDR3 is 14 residues long. Kept here is only the CDR3 DNA, which spans 42 bases and is read in frame from base 1.